This T cell receptor (beta chain) was found in a study of blood T cell repertoires in COVID-19. CDR3 length equals 14 residues. V gave up 2 bases and J gave up 2 bases, with 9 bases separating them. CDR1 and CDR2 from the germline V gene are SGHNT and YYREEE (reference sequence). Clones were sequenced by immunoSEQ multiplex PCR, and TCRdb holds only the in-frame ones, with some missing. The repertoire has roughly 240,000 clones, roughly 85% of them found once; the top ten carry 4.5% to 6%. This clone appeared a single time. The gene calls are TRBV5-4 and TRBJ2-3; D gene unclear. The clonotype originates from a man aged 45 to 65 with COVID-19, enrolled during active disease. Material: peripheral blood. The CDR3 DNA reads as TGTGCCAGCAGCTTTGACAACCCCACAGATACGCAGTATTTT. Protein sequence: CASSFDNPTDTQYF. Using reference TRBV5-4 and TRBJ2-3 for the parts outside the CDR3, the full variable domain is ETGVTQSPTHLIKTRGQQVTLRCSSQSGHNTVSWYQQALGQGPQFIFQYYREEENGRGNFPPRFSGLQFPNYSSELNVNALELDDSALYLCASSFDNPTDTQYFGPGTRLTVL.